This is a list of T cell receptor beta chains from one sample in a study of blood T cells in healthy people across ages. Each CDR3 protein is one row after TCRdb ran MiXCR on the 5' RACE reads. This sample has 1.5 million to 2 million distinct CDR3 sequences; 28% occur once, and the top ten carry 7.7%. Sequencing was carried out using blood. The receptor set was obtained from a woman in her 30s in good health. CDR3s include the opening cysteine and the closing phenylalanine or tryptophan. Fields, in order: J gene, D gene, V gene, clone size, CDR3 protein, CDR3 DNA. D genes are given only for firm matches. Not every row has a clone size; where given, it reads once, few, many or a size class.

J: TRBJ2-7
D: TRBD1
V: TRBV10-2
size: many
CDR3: CASRDPGQGYEQYF
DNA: TGCGCCAGCAGGGACCCGGGACAGGGATACGAGCAGTACTTC

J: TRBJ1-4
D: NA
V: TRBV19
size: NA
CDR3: CASSVRGGEKLFF
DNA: TGTGCCAGTAGTGTCAGGGGAGGCGAAAAACTGTTTTTT

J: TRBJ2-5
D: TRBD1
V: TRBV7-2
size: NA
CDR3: CASSSHRDRGKETQYF
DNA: TGTGCCAGCAGCTCTCACCGGGACAGGGGAAAAGAGACCCAGTACTTC

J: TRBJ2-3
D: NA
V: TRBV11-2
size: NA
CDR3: CAGSYRVNTDTQYF
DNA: TGTGCCGGCAGCTACCGGGTCAACACAGATACGCAGTATTTT

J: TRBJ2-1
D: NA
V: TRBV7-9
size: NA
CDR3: CASSLQEVWNEQFF
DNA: TGTGCCAGCAGCCTCCAGGAGGTGTGGAATGAGCAGTTCTTC

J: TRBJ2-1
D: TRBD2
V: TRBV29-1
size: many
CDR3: CSTPGLAGVHNEQFF
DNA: TGCAGCACCCCCGGACTAGCGGGAGTCCACAATGAGCAGTTCTTC

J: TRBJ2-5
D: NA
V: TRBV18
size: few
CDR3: CASSAGGDKETQYF
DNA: TGTGCCAGCTCCGCCGGCGGGGATAAAGAGACCCAGTACTTC

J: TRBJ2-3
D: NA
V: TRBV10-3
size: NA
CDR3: CAISVPNTDTQYF
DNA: TGTGCCATTTCGGTGCCTAACACAGATACGCAGTATTTT

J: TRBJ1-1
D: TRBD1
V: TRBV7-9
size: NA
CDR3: CASRGTGVNTEAFF
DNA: TGTGCCAGCAGAGGGACAGGGGTGAACACTGAAGCTTTCTTT

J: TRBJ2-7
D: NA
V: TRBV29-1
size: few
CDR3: CSVGEGTYEQYF
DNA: TGCAGCGTTGGTGAGGGTACCTACGAGCAGTACTTC

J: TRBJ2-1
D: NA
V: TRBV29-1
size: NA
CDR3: CGVARDTYNEQFF
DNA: TGCGGCGTTGCAAGGGATACTTACAATGAGCAGTTCTTC

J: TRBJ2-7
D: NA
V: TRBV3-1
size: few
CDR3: CASSPFSDFYEQYF
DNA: TGTGCCAGCAGCCCTTTCTCGGACTTCTACGAGCAGTACTTC

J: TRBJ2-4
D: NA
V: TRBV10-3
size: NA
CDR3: CAISAQSNEQYF
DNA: TGTGCCATCAGTGCACAGAGCAATGAGCAGTACTTC

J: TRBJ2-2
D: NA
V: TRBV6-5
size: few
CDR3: CASSYQGGNTGELFF
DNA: TGTGCCAGCAGTTACCAAGGGGGGAACACCGGGGAGCTGTTTTTT

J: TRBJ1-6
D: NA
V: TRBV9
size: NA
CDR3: CASSVAKQGSPLHF
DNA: TGTGCCAGCAGCGTAGCTAAGCAGGGTTCACCCCTCCACTTT

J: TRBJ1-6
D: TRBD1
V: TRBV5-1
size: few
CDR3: CASSLEIGTGLSPLHF
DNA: TGCGCCAGCAGCTTGGAAATTGGGACAGGGCTTTCACCCCTCCACTTT

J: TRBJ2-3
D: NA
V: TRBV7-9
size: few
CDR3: CASSLGELYTDTQYF
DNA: TGTGCCAGCAGCTTAGGGGAGTTATACACAGATACGCAGTATTTT

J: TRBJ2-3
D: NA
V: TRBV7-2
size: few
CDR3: CASSPGLGATDTQYF
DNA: TGTGCCAGCAGCCCCGGTCTGGGGGCGACGGATACGCAGTATTTT

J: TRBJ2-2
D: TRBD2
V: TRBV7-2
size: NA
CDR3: CASSLKLAGGNTGELFF
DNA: TGTGCCAGCAGCTTAAAACTAGCGGGGGGAAACACCGGGGAGCTGTTTTTT

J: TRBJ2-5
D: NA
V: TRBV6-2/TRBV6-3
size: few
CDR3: CASRTGRRQYF
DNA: TGTGCCAGCAGAACCGGGCGACGGCAGTACTTC

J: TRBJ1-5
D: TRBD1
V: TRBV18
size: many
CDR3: CASSRQGDNQPQHF
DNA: TGTGCCAGCTCACGACAGGGGGATAATCAGCCCCAGCATTTT

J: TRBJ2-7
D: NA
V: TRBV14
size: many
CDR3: CASSQDWGGYEQYF
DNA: TGTGCCAGCAGCCAAGATTGGGGAGGCTACGAGCAGTACTTC

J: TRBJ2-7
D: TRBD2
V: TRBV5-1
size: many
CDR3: CASSWTSGTYEQYF
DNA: TGCGCCAGCAGCTGGACTAGCGGGACCTACGAGCAGTACTTC

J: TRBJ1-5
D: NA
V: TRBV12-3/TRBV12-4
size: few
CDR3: CASTLGGVSGNQPQHF
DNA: TGTGCCAGCACCCTAGGTGGGGTATCGGGCAATCAGCCCCAGCATTTT

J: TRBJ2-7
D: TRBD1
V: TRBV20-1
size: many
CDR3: CSAPRTGSGEQYF
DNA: TGCAGTGCTCCACGGACAGGGAGTGGCGAGCAGTACTTC

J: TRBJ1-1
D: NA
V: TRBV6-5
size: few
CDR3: CASTRGWEAEAFF
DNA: TGTGCCAGCACACGGGGGTGGGAGGCTGAAGCTTTCTTT

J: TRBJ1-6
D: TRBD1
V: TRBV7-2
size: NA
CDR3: CASSSRGGTGNSPLHF
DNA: TGTGCCAGCAGCTCCAGGGGCGGGACAGGGAATTCACCCCTCCACTTT

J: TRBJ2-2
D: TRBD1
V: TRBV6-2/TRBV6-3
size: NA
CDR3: CASSYGTGSTGELFF
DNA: TGTGCCAGCAGTTACGGGACAGGTTCCACCGGGGAGCTGTTTTTT

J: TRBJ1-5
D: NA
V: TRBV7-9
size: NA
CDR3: CASSSHRDYQPQHF
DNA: TGTGCCAGTAGCTCCCACAGGGATTATCAGCCCCAGCATTTT

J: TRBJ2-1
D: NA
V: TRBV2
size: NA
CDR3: CASSYEDEQFF
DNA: TGTGCCAGCAGTTACGAAGATGAGCAGTTCTTC

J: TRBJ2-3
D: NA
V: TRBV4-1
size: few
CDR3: CASSQEVGPRDTQYF
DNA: TGCGCCAGCAGCCAAGAGGTCGGCCCAAGAGATACGCAGTATTTT

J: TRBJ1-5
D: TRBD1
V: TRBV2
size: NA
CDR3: CASSGTGGPNQPQHF
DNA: TGTGCCAGCAGTGGGACAGGGGGCCCCAATCAGCCCCAGCATTTT

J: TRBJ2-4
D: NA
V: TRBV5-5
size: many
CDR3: CASSLVLQDQYF
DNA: TGTGCCAGCAGCTTGGTTTTGCAGGATCAGTACTTC

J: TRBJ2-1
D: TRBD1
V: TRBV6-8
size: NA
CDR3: CASSYPRDRYNEQFF
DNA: TGTGCCAGCAGTTACCCCCGGGACAGGTACAATGAGCAGTTCTTC

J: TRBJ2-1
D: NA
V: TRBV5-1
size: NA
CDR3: CASNLGGSYNEQFF
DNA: TGCGCCAGCAACTTGGGGGGATCCTACAATGAGCAGTTCTTC